A selection of T cell receptor beta chains follows, all from one sample in a study of shared clonotypes between healthy human individuals. Profiling relied on immunoSEQ multiplex PCR, and the TCRdb table lists in-frame clones only, not all of them. The sample contains some 2 million clones, less than 95% of which appear only once. Sample: naive CD8+ T cells sorted from blood. The receptors were sampled from a man aged 18 to 30 in good health. CDR3s include the opening cysteine and the closing phenylalanine or tryptophan. The order of the fields is J gene, clone size, V gene, D gene, CDR3 protein, CDR3 DNA. A D gene is named only where the DNA matches it firmly. Clone size is shown for a subset of rows, as once, few, many or a class of expanded clone.

j_gene: TRBJ1-3; abundance: few; v_gene: TRBV10-3; d_gene: -; CDR3aa: CSTGTGNTIYF; CDR3nt: TGTTCAACAGGGACTGGAAACACCATATATTTT
j_gene: TRBJ1-4; abundance: -; v_gene: TRBV2; d_gene: -; CDR3aa: CASSEAATVATNEKLFF; CDR3nt: TGTGCCAGCAGTGAGGCCGCGACAGTTGCAACTAATGAAAAACTGTTTTTT
j_gene: TRBJ2-5; abundance: -; v_gene: TRBV5-4; d_gene: TRBD2; CDR3aa: CASSLDRLAGGEETQYF; CDR3nt: TGTGCCAGCAGCTTGGACCGACTAGCGGGAGGGGAAGAGACCCAGTACTTC
j_gene: TRBJ1-5; abundance: -; v_gene: TRBV15; d_gene: TRBD1; CDR3aa: CATSVDRGNQPQHF; CDR3nt: TGTGCCACCAGCGTAGACAGGGGCAATCAGCCCCAGCATTTT
j_gene: TRBJ2-3; abundance: -; v_gene: TRBV4-2; d_gene: -; CDR3aa: CASSQDGLGGNTQYF; CDR3nt: TGTGCCAGCAGCCAAGATGGGCTCGGTGGGAATACGCAGTATTTT
j_gene: TRBJ2-1; abundance: -; v_gene: TRBV6-5; d_gene: TRBD2; CDR3aa: CASSPLAALRNEQFF; CDR3nt: TGTGCCAGCAGCCCCCTAGCGGCCCTGCGGAATGAGCAGTTCTTC
j_gene: TRBJ1-5; abundance: once; v_gene: TRBV7-9; d_gene: -; CDR3aa: CASSPGVSQPQHF; CDR3nt: TGTGCCAGCAGCCCAGGGGTGAGCCAGCCCCAGCATTTT
j_gene: TRBJ2-1; abundance: -; v_gene: TRBV4-1; d_gene: -; CDR3aa: CASSQEGSYNEQFF; CDR3nt: TGCGCCAGCAGCCAAGAAGGCAGCTACAATGAGCAGTTCTTC
j_gene: TRBJ1-3; abundance: once; v_gene: TRBV7-9; d_gene: -; CDR3aa: CASSPPSGTQPSGNTIYF; CDR3nt: TGTGCCAGCAGCCCTCCGTCCGGGACCCAACCTTCTGGAAACACCATATATTTT
j_gene: TRBJ1-4; abundance: -; v_gene: TRBV27; d_gene: -; CDR3aa: CASSLGAYEKLFF; CDR3nt: TGTGCCAGCAGTTTGGGAGCTTATGAAAAACTGTTTTTT
j_gene: TRBJ2-7; abundance: -; v_gene: TRBV5-4; d_gene: -; CDR3aa: CASSSLEAHNYEQYF; CDR3nt: TGTGCCAGCAGCTCTTTAGAGGCACATAACTACGAGCAGTACTTC
j_gene: TRBJ2-7; abundance: -; v_gene: TRBV4-2; d_gene: -; CDR3aa: CASSEVGWGGSEQYF; CDR3nt: TGTGCCAGCAGCGAAGTGGGGTGGGGGGGCAGTGAGCAGTACTTC
j_gene: TRBJ1-5; abundance: -; v_gene: TRBV30; d_gene: TRBD1; CDR3aa: CAWSLTGGYGPQHF; CDR3nt: TGTGCCTGGAGTTTGACAGGGGGGTACGGGCCCCAGCATTTT